One and the same sample provided the 5 T cell receptor beta chains below, sequenced in a study of T cell repertoires in cytomegalovirus infection. TCRdb redid the calling of the reads with MiXCR, one entry per CDR3 protein. The sample includes roughly 500,000 distinct CDR3 sequences, approximately 15% of them seen just once. Material: CD8+ T cells from PBMCs. These receptors originate from a human donor in good health (CMV status not recorded). Some clones in this sample may be carry-over from other donors' samples.

In its sample, this clonotype was seen a few times. The CDR3 spells CASGAKRGSYNEQFF. CDR3 nucleotide sequence: TGTGCCAGCGGGGCTAAGCGGGGATCCTACAATGAGCAGTTCTTC. The genes are TRBV2 and TRBJ2-1; 7 bases match TRBD2. CDR3 length: 15 amino acids. The V segment lost 8 bases and the J segment 1 base; nucleotides outside the gene matches: 8. Looked up from germline, CDR1 is SNHLY and CDR2 is FYNNEI.

The chain has TRBV28 and TRBJ2-7; no definite D call. This CDR3 contains 14 residues. Germline V gene sequence: CDR1 MDHEN, CDR2 SYDVKM. Trimming took off 6 bases at V and 3 bases at J, with 15 bases between the two ends. This chain's CDR3 is CASRNEPLGYEQYF. CDR3 nucleotide sequence: TGTGCCAGCAGGAACGAACCTCTCGGCTACGAGCAGTACTTC. Variable domain in full (rest from reference TRBV28 and TRBJ2-7): DVKVTQSSRYLVKRTGEKVFLECVQDMDHENMFWYRQDPGLGLRLIYFSYDVKMKEKGDIPEGYSVSREKKERFSLILESASTNQTSMYLCASRNEPLGYEQYFGPGTRLTVT.

The genes are TRBV7-8 and TRBJ2-2, with D hard to call. V was cut by 7 bases and J by 7 bases, with 16 bases left in between. CDR1 and CDR2 from the germline V gene are SGHVS and FQNEAQ. The CDR3 has 14 residues. The CDR3 bases are TGTGCCAGCATCCTCTCGTTGGCCGGCGGGGAGCTGTTTTTT. Translating it yields CASILSLAGGELFF.

This clonotype was detected a few times. The chain carries TRBV19 and TRBJ1-1; D is unresolved. Trimming stripped 6 bases from V and 2 bases from J, with 10 bases between. The CDR3 has 13 amino acids. The germline CDR1 and CDR2 sequences are LNHDA and SQIVND (reference sequence). CDR3 bases: TGTGCCAGTAGACAGCCCCGAAACACTGAAGCTTTCTTT. Translated: CASRQPRNTEAFF.

The V call is TRBV6-1, the J call TRBJ2-1; D gene uncertain. The CDR3 length is 16 residues. V dropped 5 bases and J dropped 5 bases, with 19 bases sitting between them. CDR1 MNHNS and CDR2 SASEGT come from the germline V gene. The CDR3 nucleotides are TGTGCCAGCAGTACAAGGCTCCCGATCCCCCACAATGAGCAGTTCTTC. Protein product: CASSTRLPIPHNEQFF.